Below are 15 T cell receptor beta chains sequenced from a single sample in a study of blood T cell repertoires in COVID-19. TCRdb keeps only in-frame clones here, not all; method: immunoSEQ multiplex PCR. Of tens of thousands of clones in the sample, 91% were seen once. The sequenced material came from peripheral blood. These TCRs come from a man aged 55 to 70 with acute or convalescent COVID-19.

The CDR3 coding sequence is TGTGCCACCAGCAGCACCGAACGGAGGGCTCGGGAGACCCAGTACTTC. Its translation is CATSSTERRARETQYF. The chain uses TRBV15 and TRBJ2-5; weak D call: TRBD2 (6 bases). The CDR3 consists of 16 residues. The V gene lost 3 bases and the J gene lost 5 bases, with 19 bases spanning the gap. The germline CDR1 and CDR2 sequences are LNHNV and YYDKDF (reference sequence).

The chain links TRBV6-5 to TRBJ2-3; weak D call: TRBD1 (6 bases). In germline, CDR1 is MNHEY, CDR2 SVGAGI. CDR3 length: 10 residues. Trimming removed 10 bases at V and 9 bases at J, with 11 bases between. Written as DNA, the CDR3 is TGTGCCACCACCCAGGGGACGCAGTATTTT. Its protein product is CATTQGTQYF.

V usage is TRBV19 and J usage is TRBJ1-1, with 11 bases aligning to TRBD1. Germline values: CDR1 LNHDA, CDR2 SQIVND (reference sequence). J was trimmed by 5 bases and V by 5 bases; bases with no gene match: 10. CDR3 length equals 16 residues. The DNA for the CDR3 is TGTGCCAGTAGTCCGGTCCCGGGACAGGGGGGGACTGAAGCTTTCTTT. Residues: CASSPVPGQGGTEAFF.

The chain has TRBV11-3 and TRBJ2-1; 7 nucleotides align to TRBD2. Germline V CDR1 and CDR2: SGHNT, YENEEA. The V segment lost 4 bases and the J segment 8 bases; nucleotides outside the gene matches: 17. This CDR3 contains 17 residues. CDR3 nucleotide sequence: TGTGCCAGCAGCTCTCGGCTAAAAGCGGGAAAGTTATATGAGCAGTTCTTC. Translation: CASSSRLKAGKLYEQFF.

The rearrangement links TRBV7-9 to TRBJ2-5, with 8 bases lining up with TRBD1. This CDR3 is built from 15 residues. CDR1 SEHNR and CDR2 FQNEAQ come from the germline V gene (reference sequence). The trim removed 4 bases at V and 4 bases at J, leaving 8 bases unmatched. The CDR3 region has the DNA TGTGCCAGCAGCTGGCTCGGACAGGGTGGAGAGACCCAGTACTTC. It is translated as CASSWLGQGGETQYF.

V gene TRBV2 combines with J gene TRBJ2-5, with 11 bases lining up with TRBD1. Trimming took 7 bases from V and 4 from J; bases not matched to a gene: 14. Germline V gives CDR1 SNHLY, CDR2 FYNNEI. There are 17 residues in the CDR3. The CDR3 spells CASNSGTGGLRAETQYF. The CDR3, as DNA: TGTGCCAGCAACTCCGGGACAGGGGGACTGAGGGCAGAGACCCAGTACTTC. The variable domain in full, with the rest retrieved from reference TRBV2 and TRBJ2-5, is EPEVTQTPSHQVTQMGQEVILRCVPISNHLYFYWYRQILGQKVEFLVSFYNNEISEKSEIFDDQFSVERPDGSNFTLKIRSTKLEDSAMYFCASNSGTGGLRAETQYFGPGTRLLVL.

The chain carries TRBV18 and TRBJ2-6; D uncertain. The CDR3 totals 18 residues. CDR1 and CDR2 from the germline V gene are KGHSH and LQKENI. The V gene lost 4 bases and the J gene lost 2 bases, with 18 bases spanning the gap. Here the CDR3 DNA reads TGTGCCAGCTCACTGACGGGTGTGAAGTTAACTGGGGCCAACGTCCTGACTTTC. Protein sequence: CASSLTGVKLTGANVLTF.

The rearrangement joins TRBV24-1 to TRBJ2-1; TRBD2 agrees at 7 bases. The germline V gene has CDR1 KGHDR and CDR2 SFDVKD. The CDR3 has 18 residues. J gave up 0 bases and V 9 bases, and 16 bases lay outside the gene matches. The CDR3 is CATAGGFISGNSYNEQFF. The CDR3 nucleotides read TGTGCCACCGCTGGTGGCTTTATAAGCGGGAACTCCTACAATGAGCAGTTCTTC.

The chain uses TRBV6-5 and TRBJ1-1; tentative D call: TRBD1 (5 bases). Germline V lookup: CDR1 MNHEY, CDR2 SVGAGI. This CDR3 has 15 residues. V lost 0 bases and J 3 bases, leaving 11 bases between the germline ends. The CDR3: CASSYSMQGYTEAFF. The CDR3 DNA sequence: TGTGCCAGCAGTTACTCGATGCAGGGTTACACTGAAGCTTTCTTT.

The chain recombines TRBV4-3 with TRBJ2-7; 7 positions agree with TRBD2. The CDR3 extends over 15 amino acids. The J segment lost 4 bases and the V segment lost 4 bases, leaving 10 bases of the junction unmatched. Germline values: CDR1 LGHNA, CDR2 YSLEER. The chain's CDR3 is CASSPSRGGLYEQYF. For the CDR3, the DNA is TGCGCCAGCAGCCCCTCCCGCGGGGGTCTTTACGAGCAGTACTTC.

This chain joins TRBV25-1 and TRBJ2-3; weak D call: TRBD1 (5 bases). With 4 bases removed from V and 2 bases from J, the gap between germline ends came to 13 bases. This CDR3 contains 15 residues. Germline V CDR1 and CDR2: MGHDK, SYGVNS. The CDR3 region has the DNA TGTGCCAGCAGTGTCCCAGGGTATTACACAGATACGCAGTATTTT. Translating it yields CASSVPGYYTDTQYF.

The V and J genes are TRBV19 and TRBJ1-5, with D perhaps matching TRBD1 (5 bases). The CDR3 is made up of 16 amino acids. The ends were cut back, 3 bases at V and 1 base at J, with 13 bases in the middle. Germline loops: CDR1 LNHDA, CDR2 SQIVND (reference sequence). The CDR3 nucleotides are TGTGCCAGTAGTATCCTGCCAGGGTTCAGCAATCAGCCCCAGCATTTT. Translation: CASSILPGFSNQPQHF.

The rearrangement uses TRBV11-2 and TRBJ1-2; D is possibly TRBD1 (5 bases). The CDR3 consists of 15 residues. Trimming took off 5 bases at V and 8 bases at J, with 21 bases between the two ends. Germline assignment: CDR1 SGHAT and CDR2 FQNNGV. The CDR3 loop is CASSHPLGGILGYTF. The CDR3 nucleotides read TGTGCCAGCAGCCACCCCTTGGGGGGGATATTAGGCTACACCTTC.

The chain links TRBV3-1 (or the pseudogene TRBV3-2) to TRBJ1-1; perhaps TRBD1 as D (5 bases). V lost 0 bases and J lost 7, with 12 bases in between. CDR1 LGHDT and CDR2 YNNKEL come from the germline V gene (reference sequence). This CDR3 is built from 14 residues. The CDR3 coding sequence is TGTGCCAGCAGCCAAGACCACCCCCAGGGTGAAGCTTTCTTT. Translation: CASSQDHPQGEAFF.

The chain uses TRBV7-9 and TRBJ2-7; perhaps TRBD1 as D (8 bases). The V and J ends lost 1 base and 6 bases respectively, with 13 bases between them. Germline V gene data show CDR1 as SEHNR and CDR2 as FQNEAQ (reference sequence). The CDR3 loop spans 14 amino acids. DNA for the CDR3: TGTGCCAGCAGCTTAGAGAACAGGGGGGGCGAGCAGTACTTC. Protein product: CASSLENRGGEQYF.